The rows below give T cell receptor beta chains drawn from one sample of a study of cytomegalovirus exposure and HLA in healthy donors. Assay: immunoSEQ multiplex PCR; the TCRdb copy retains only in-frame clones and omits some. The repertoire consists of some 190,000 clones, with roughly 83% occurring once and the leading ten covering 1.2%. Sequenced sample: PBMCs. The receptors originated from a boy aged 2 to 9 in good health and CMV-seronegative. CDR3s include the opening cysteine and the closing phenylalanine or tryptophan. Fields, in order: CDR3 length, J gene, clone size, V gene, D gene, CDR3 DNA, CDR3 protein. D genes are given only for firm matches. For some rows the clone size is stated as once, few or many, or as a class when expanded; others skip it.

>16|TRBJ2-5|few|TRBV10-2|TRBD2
TGCGCCAGCAGTGAGTTAGCGGGGGGGCCACAAGAGACCCAGTACTTC
CASSELAGGPQETQYF
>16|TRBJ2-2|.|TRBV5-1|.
TGCGCCAGCAGCCCGCGGGGGCGCCGGAACACCGGGGAGCTGTTTTTT
CASSPRGRRNTGELFF
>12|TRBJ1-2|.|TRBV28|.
TGTGCCAGCAGTTTGGCACCTTTCGGGTACACCTTC
CASSLAPFGYTF
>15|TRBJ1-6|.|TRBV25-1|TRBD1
TGTGCCAGCAGTGAACGGGACAGGGGTAATTCACCCCTCCACTTT
CASSERDRGNSPLHF
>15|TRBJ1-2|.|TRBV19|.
TGTGCCAGTAGACGTTACCGGGGGGCTAACTATGGCTACACCTTC
CASRRYRGANYGYTF
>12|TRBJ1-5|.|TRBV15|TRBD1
TGTGCCACCAGCAGAGATGGGGACAGGCAGCATTTT
CATSRDGDRQHF
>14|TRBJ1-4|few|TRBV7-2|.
TGTGCCAGCAGCTTAGTTCCAGGCAATGAAAAACTGTTTTTT
CASSLVPGNEKLFF
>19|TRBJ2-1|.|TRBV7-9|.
TGTGCCAGCAGCTTATTTCTGCGTTCGGGGCTAGCGACCTACAATGAGCAGTTCTTC
CASSLFLRSGLATYNEQFF
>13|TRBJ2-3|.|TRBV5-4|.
TGTGCCAGCAGCTTAGGGGGCACAGATACGCAGTATTTT
CASSLGGTDTQYF
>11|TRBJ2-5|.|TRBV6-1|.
TGTGCCAGCAGTCCACAAGAGACCCAGTACTTC
CASSPQETQYF
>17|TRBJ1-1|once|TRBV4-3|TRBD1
TGCGCCAGCAGCCAAGACTTTGGGACAGGGATACAATCTGAAGCTTTCTTT
CASSQDFGTGIQSEAFF
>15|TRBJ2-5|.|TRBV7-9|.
TGTGCCAGCACCCTTCTGACTAGAGAACAAGAGACCCAGTACTTC
CASTLLTREQETQYF
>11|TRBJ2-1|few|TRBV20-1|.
TGCAGTGCTAGAGATCTAGTAGCGCAGTTCTTC
CSARDLVAQFF
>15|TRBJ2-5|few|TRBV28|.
TGTGCCAGCAGGAACCTCGTCCGGGAGCAAGAGACCCAGTACTTC
CASRNLVREQETQYF
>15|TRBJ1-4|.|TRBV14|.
TGTGCCAGCAGCCAAGTAAGCGACTTGGATGAAAAACTGTTTTTT
CASSQVSDLDEKLFF
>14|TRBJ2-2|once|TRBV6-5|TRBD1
TGTGCCACTCGACAGGGAACGAACACCGGGGAGCTGTTTTTT
CATRQGTNTGELFF
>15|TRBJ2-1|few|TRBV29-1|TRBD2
TGCAGCGTTGAAGAGGGCGGGGGGATGGGTAATGAGCAGTTCTTC
CSVEEGGGMGNEQFF
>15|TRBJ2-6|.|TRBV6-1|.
TGTGCCAGCAGTGAATTGAGGGTTGGGGCCAACGTCCTGACTTTC
CASSELRVGANVLTF
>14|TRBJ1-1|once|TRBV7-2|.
TGTGCCAGCAGCTTAGGAGGGTATAACACTGAAGCTTTCTTT
CASSLGGYNTEAFF
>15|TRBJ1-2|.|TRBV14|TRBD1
TGTGCCAGCAGCCAAGGGGTACAGGGGAGGCATGGCTACACCTTC
CASSQGVQGRHGYTF
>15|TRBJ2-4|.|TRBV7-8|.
TGTGCCAGCAGCTTAGAGGGGGGGACCAAAAACATTCAGTACTTC
CASSLEGGTKNIQYF
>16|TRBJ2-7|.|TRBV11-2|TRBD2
TGTGCCAGCAGCTTAGATAGAGCGGGAGGAGGCTACGAGCAGTACTTC
CASSLDRAGGGYEQYF
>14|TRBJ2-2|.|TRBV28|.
TGTGCCAGCACTTCGAAGGGGGGGACCGGGGAGCTGTTTTTT
CASTSKGGTGELFF
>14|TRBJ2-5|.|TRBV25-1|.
TGTGCCAGCAGTATGGCGGGGACTCGAGAGACCCAGTACTTC
CASSMAGTRETQYF
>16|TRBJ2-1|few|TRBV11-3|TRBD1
TGTGCCAGCAGCTTAGGGGGACAGGGGGCGGAAAATGAGCAGTTCTTC
CASSLGGQGAENEQFF
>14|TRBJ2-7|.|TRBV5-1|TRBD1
TGCGCCAGCAGCTTGGGGGACAGCACCTACGAGCAGTACTTC
CASSLGDSTYEQYF
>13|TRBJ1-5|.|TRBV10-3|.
TGTGCCATCAGCCCGGGACTGGATCAGCCCCAGCATTTT
CAISPGLDQPQHF
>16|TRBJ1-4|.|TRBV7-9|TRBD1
TGTGCCAGCAGCTTAGATGGGGGACAGACTAATGAAAAACTGTTTTTT
CASSLDGGQTNEKLFF
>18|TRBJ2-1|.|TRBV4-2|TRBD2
TGTGCCAGCAGCCAAAGGTCGACTAGCGGGAAATTGAGGAATGAGCAGTTCTTC
CASSQRSTSGKLRNEQFF
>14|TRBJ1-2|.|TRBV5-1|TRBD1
TGCGCCAGCAGCCTAACAGGGGGCGGATATGGCTACACCTTC
CASSLTGGGYGYTF
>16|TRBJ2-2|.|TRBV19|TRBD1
TGTGCCAGTAGTAAAACCGGGACAGGGGGACCCGGGGAGCTGTTTTTT
CASSKTGTGGPGELFF
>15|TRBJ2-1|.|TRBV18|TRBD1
TGTGCCAGCTCACCTCTAGACAGGGCCTACAATGAGCAGTTCTTC
CASSPLDRAYNEQFF
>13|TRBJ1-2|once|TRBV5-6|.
TGTGCCAGCAGCACAGGGAATCACGGAAGCTACACCTTC
CASSTGNHGSYTF
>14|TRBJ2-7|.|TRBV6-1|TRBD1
TGTGCCAGCAGTGATCCCAGGGGGTCGGGGGAGCAGTACTTC
CASSDPRGSGEQYF
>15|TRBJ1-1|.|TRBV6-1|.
TGTGCCAGCAGTCTAGAGACCGGCGGGCACACTGAAGCTTTCTTT
CASSLETGGHTEAFF
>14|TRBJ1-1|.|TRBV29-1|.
TGCAGCGTAGGCCGATCCCCGGGGAACACTGAAGCTTTCTTT
CSVGRSPGNTEAFF
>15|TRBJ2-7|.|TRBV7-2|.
TGTGCCAGCAGCTCAGGGGACGGGACGATTTCCGAGCAGTACTTC
CASSSGDGTISEQYF
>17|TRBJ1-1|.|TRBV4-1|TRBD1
TGCGCCAGCAGCCAAGGGCCCCTACAGGGGGCACGGACTGAAGCTTTCTTT
CASSQGPLQGARTEAFF
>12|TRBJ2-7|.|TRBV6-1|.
TGTGCCAGCAGTCTGGCGGCACCCGAGCAGTACTTC
CASSLAAPEQYF
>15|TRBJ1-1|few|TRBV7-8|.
TGTGCCAGCAGCAATCCAGGGGAGGGGAACACTGAAGCTTTCTTT
CASSNPGEGNTEAFF
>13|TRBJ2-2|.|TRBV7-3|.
TGTGCCAGCAGCTTATTGAGGCCCGGGGAGCTGTTTTTT
CASSLLRPGELFF
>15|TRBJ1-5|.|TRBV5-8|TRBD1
TGTGCCAGCAGCCAAGGACAGGGCGGCAATCAGCCCCAGCATTTT
CASSQGQGGNQPQHF
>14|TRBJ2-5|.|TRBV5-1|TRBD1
TGCGCCAGCAGCTTGGGACAGGGTAGAGAGACCCAGTACTTC
CASSLGQGRETQYF
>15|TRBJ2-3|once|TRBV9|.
TGTGCCAGCAGCGTAGAAGGCGGGGAGTCAGATACGCAGTATTTT
CASSVEGGESDTQYF
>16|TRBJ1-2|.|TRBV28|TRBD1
TGTGCCAGCAGTGCCGGGACAGGGAGGGTGGGTGGTGGCTACACCTTC
CASSAGTGRVGGGYTF
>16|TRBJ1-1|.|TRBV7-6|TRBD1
TGTGCCAGCAGCCCAATCCTAGGACAGGGGGCGCGGGAAGCTTTCTTT
CASSPILGQGAREAFF
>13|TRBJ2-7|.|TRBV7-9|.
TGTGCCAGCAGATACAGCGGAAACTACGAGCAGTACTTC
CASRYSGNYEQYF